These 30 T cell receptor beta chains were sequenced from one sample in a study of regulatory and conventional T cells in RAG deficiency. Sequencing used immunoSEQ multiplex PCR; TCRdb keeps in-frame clones, though not all of them. Of about 29,000 clones detected, roughly 95% appear once; the ten largest clones hold about 0.17%. The sorted conventional CD4+ T cells were CD25-low and CD127-high, with genomic DNA sequenced. This sample also belongs to another study, concerning regulatory T cells. That source notes: The PCR used 52 TRBV and 13 TRBJ primers.

Sequenced sample: CD25- CD4+ T cells sorted from blood. The receptors were sampled from a human donor in good health.

The rearrangement uses TRBV5-1 and TRBJ2-1; 8 bases are shared with TRBD2. Germline assignment: CDR1 SGHRS and CDR2 YFSETQ. This CDR3 has 17 residues. V dropped 0 bases and J dropped 2; count of bases not matched to a gene: 7. The CDR3 coding sequence is TGCGCCAGCAGCTTGGTCTATAGCGGGGTAGCCTACAATGAGCAGTTCTTC. Amino acids: CASSLVYSGVAYNEQFF.

Details on this clone: Other DNA variants within this sample encode the same CDR3. The V gene is TRBV5-4, the J gene TRBJ1-6, with 11 nucleotides matching TRBD1. This CDR3 has 16 amino acids. The V gene's germline CDR1 is SGHNT and CDR2 YYREEE (reference sequence). After removal of 5 bases from V and 6 bases from J, the junction contained 7 bases not matched to a gene. The chain's CDR3 is CASSYGQGAGNSPLHF. Here the CDR3 DNA reads TGTGCCAGCAGTTACGGACAGGGGGCGGGTAATTCACCCCTCCACTTT.

V usage is TRBV15 and J usage is TRBJ2-3; 8 positions agree with TRBD2. The CDR3 loop spans 15 amino acids. V trimming: 5 bases; J trimming: 3 bases; junction bases outside the gene matches: 7. CDR1 is LNHNV and CDR2 is YYDKDF in the germline V gene (reference sequence). The CDR3 protein is CATSQVRGGTDTQYF. The CDR3 bases are TGTGCCACCAGCCAGGTCCGGGGGGGGACAGATACGCAGTATTTT.

This clone came up once. The rearrangement joins TRBV5-1 to TRBJ2-2; 7 nucleotides align to TRBD1. Per the germline V gene, CDR1 is SGHRS and CDR2 is YFSETQ. The CDR3 is 15 amino acids. Trimming removed 5 bases from V and 3 bases from J; junction bases left unmatched: 7. CDR3 sequence: CASRKRTGDTGELFF. The CDR3 DNA reads TGCGCCAGCAGAAAGAGAACAGGGGACACCGGGGAGCTGTTTTTT. The full variable domain, with the rest looked up from reference TRBV5-1 and TRBJ2-2, is KAGVTQTPRYLIKTRGQQVTLSCSPISGHRSVSWYQQTPGQGLQFLFEYFSETQRNKGNFPGRFSGRQFSNSRSEMNVSTLELGDSALYLCASRKRTGDTGELFFGEGSRLTVL.

Only one count was recorded for this clone. J is TRBJ1-5 and V is TRBV9, with a tentative D call TRBD1 (6 bases). Trimming took 4 bases from V and 2 from J, leaving 10 bases between them. The CDR3 length is 14 residues. From germline, CDR1 is SGDLS and CDR2 YYNGEE. CDR3 region: CASSRDIGNQPQHF. The CDR3 DNA follows: TGTGCCAGCAGCAGGGACATTGGCAATCAGCCCCAGCATTTT.

In this sample, this clone turned up once. Other DNA sequences in the sample encode the same CDR3. V and J are TRBV5-1 and TRBJ1-6; 8 bases are a match to TRBD1. The trim removed 5 bases at V and 2 bases at J, leaving 3 bases unmatched. CDR1 and CDR2 (germline): SGHRS, YFSETQ. This CDR3 is built from 15 residues. The CDR3 protein is CASRTGAAYNSPLHF. CDR3 bases: TGCGCCAGCAGGACAGGGGCGGCCTATAATTCACCCCTCCACTTT.

This chain connects TRBV7-2 to TRBJ2-7; weak D call: TRBD2 (5 bases). V lost 5 bases and J lost 0, with 8 bases in between. The CDR3 contains 13 residues. Germline V gene sequence: CDR1 SGHTA, CDR2 FQGNSA. The CDR3 is CASSPGISYEQYF. In DNA, the CDR3 is TGTGCCAGCAGCCCCGGGATCTCCTACGAGCAGTACTTC.

This chain connects TRBV6-6 to TRBJ1-5; D is ambiguous. The germline CDR1 and CDR2 sequences are MNHNY and SVGAGI (reference sequence). Trimming left V 0 bases short and J 8 bases short, with 11 bases between. This CDR3 is 14 amino acids long. CDR3 DNA sequence: TGTGCCAGCAGTTACTCTGGCGCGGGAGAGCCCCAGCATTTT. Protein product: CASSYSGAGEPQHF.

The chain employs TRBV7-9 and TRBJ2-7; 7 bases match TRBD1. CDR1 and CDR2 from the germline V gene are SEHNR and FQNEAQ (reference sequence). This CDR3 is built from 15 residues. Trimming took 5 bases from V and 1 from J; bases not matched to a gene: 8. The chain's CDR3 is CASSGDSLLSYEQYF. CDR3 in DNA: TGTGCCAGCAGCGGGGACAGCCTCTTATCCTACGAGCAGTACTTC.

The V and J genes are TRBV10-2 and TRBJ1-5; TRBD1 might be the D (5 bases). CDR3 length: 14 residues. Germline values: CDR1 WSHSY, CDR2 SAAADI. Deletions cut 0 bases from V and 11 bases from J, with 14 bases between. The CDR3 reads CASSESAGPRAQHF. The CDR3, as DNA: TGCGCCAGCAGTGAGTCGGCAGGCCCCAGGGCCCAGCATTTT.

This chain connects TRBV11-2 to TRBJ2-7, with D possibly matching TRBD1 (6 bases). The CDR3 totals 16 residues. V was clipped by 5 bases and J by 5 bases, with 22 bases between them. Germline CDR1 SGHAT, CDR2 FQNNGV. The CDR3 loop reads CASSPTYFTGSNEQYF. The DNA for the CDR3 is TGTGCCAGCAGCCCAACCTATTTCACAGGGTCCAACGAGCAGTACTTC. Complete variable domain (other parts from reference TRBV11-2 and TRBJ2-7): EAGVAQSPRYKIIEKRQSVAFWCNPISGHATLYWYQQILGQGPKLLIQFQNNGVVDDSQLPKDRFSAERLKGVDSTLKIQPAKLEDSAVYLCASSPTYFTGSNEQYFGPGTRLTVT.

V gene TRBV19 combines with J gene TRBJ2-3; 11 nucleotides agree with TRBD2. This CDR3 has 15 residues. Germline V gene lookup returns CDR1 LNHDA and CDR2 SQIVND (reference sequence). V trimming: 7 bases; J trimming: 9 bases; junction bases outside the gene matches: 12. The CDR3 bases are TGTGCCAGTACCCAGACTAGCGGGGTGTCCCGGACGCAGTATTTT. It is translated as CASTQTSGVSRTQYF.

The chain uses TRBV18 and TRBJ1-2; weak D call: TRBD1 (5 bases). This CDR3 spans 17 amino acids. V dropped 2 bases and J dropped 4 bases, with 20 bases sitting between them. The germline V gene encodes CDR1 KGHSH and CDR2 LQKENI. CDR3 protein: CASSPMEGPGRGYGYTF. The CDR3 DNA sequence: TGTGCCAGCTCACCAATGGAGGGGCCGGGCCGGGGCTATGGCTACACCTTC.

The chain has TRBV2 and TRBJ2-6; TRBD1 matches at 7 bases. Germline V CDR1 and CDR2: SNHLY, FYNNEI. The CDR3 loop spans 15 amino acids. J was trimmed by 2 bases and V by 6 bases; bases with no gene match: 4. CDR3 nucleotides: TGTGCCAGCAGGTCTACAGGGGCTGGGGCCAACGTCCTGACTTTC. The encoded protein is CASRSTGAGANVLTF.

This chain links TRBV10-3 with TRBJ1-2; 12 bases fit TRBD1. The CDR3 is made up of 18 amino acids. J gave up 4 bases and V 4 bases, and 13 bases lay outside the gene matches. The germline gives CDR1 ENHRY, CDR2 SYGVKD. The DNA of the CDR3 is TGTGCCATCAGTGTTTCCCCGGGACAGGGGGCGCGGAGCTATGGCTACACCTTC. Translation: CAISVSPGQGARSYGYTF.

This sequence joins TRBV19 and TRBJ1-1; possible D gene TRBD1, 6 bases. Between the trimmed V and J ends, which lost 7 bases and 1 base, there was a span of 10 bases. Germline values: CDR1 LNHDA, CDR2 SQIVND (reference sequence). The CDR3 is made up of 13 amino acids. This CDR3 is CASTPQGNTEAFF. The CDR3 nucleotides are TGTGCCAGTACCCCACAGGGGAACACTGAAGCTTTCTTT.

The V and J genes are TRBV6-6 and TRBJ2-5; TRBD1 matches at 9 bases. CDR3 length: 15 residues. With V trimmed by 10 bases and J by 4 bases, 13 bases remained unmatched. Germline V gene lookup returns CDR1 MNHNY and CDR2 SVGAGI (reference sequence). The CDR3 DNA reads TGTGCCATCAGGCGGGACAGGGCAGCCCGAGAGACCCAGTACTTC. Amino acids: CAIRRDRAARETQYF.

This chain joins TRBV6-5 and TRBJ1-2; D remains unclear. Trimming shortened V by 6 bases and J by 4 bases, and 12 bases separated the two germline ends. Per germline, CDR1 MNHEY and CDR2 SVGAGI. The CDR3 sequence is 13 residues long. CDR3 sequence reads: CASSRGAAYGYTF. The CDR3 nucleotides read TGTGCCAGCAGCAGAGGCGCAGCCTATGGCTACACCTTC.

V and J are TRBV25-1 and TRBJ1-4; perhaps TRBD1 as D (6 bases). The CDR3 has 14 amino acids. Per the germline V gene, CDR1 is MGHDK and CDR2 is SYGVNS. V shed 0 bases and J shed 7 bases, with 9 bases lying between them. The CDR3: CASSEYRGFEKLFF. CDR3 sequence (DNA): TGTGCCAGCAGTGAATACAGGGGATTTGAAAAACTGTTTTTT.

The chain uses TRBV28 and TRBJ2-3, with unresolved D. Germline V CDR1 and CDR2: MDHEN, SYDVKM. The CDR3 totals 11 residues. V was clipped by 11 bases and J by 0 bases, with 6 bases between them. In DNA form, the CDR3 reads TGTGCCGCGCTTAGCACAGATACGCAGTATTTT. Amino acid sequence: CAALSTDTQYF.

The chain is built from TRBV6-6 and TRBJ2-7; D not resolved. The CDR3 is made up of 14 amino acids. Trimming pared 1 base from V and 2 bases from J, leaving 9 bases between. Germline-derived CDR1 and CDR2 are MNHNY and SVGAGI (reference sequence). CDR3 residues: CASSYLVKTYEQYF. The CDR3 DNA reads TGTGCCAGCAGTTACTTAGTTAAGACCTACGAGCAGTACTTC.

J is TRBJ1-3 and V is TRBV19, with D uncertain. This CDR3 comprises 15 residues. Trimming left V 7 bases short and J 0 bases short, with 13 bases between. Germline values: CDR1 LNHDA, CDR2 SQIVND (reference sequence). Here the CDR3 DNA reads TGTGCCAGTACCCGGGAAAGGGCCTCTGGAAACACCATATATTTT. It yields the protein CASTRERASGNTIYF.

V gene TRBV2 combines with J gene TRBJ2-2; 9 nucleotides agree with TRBD2. The CDR3 runs to 15 residues. CDR1 and CDR2 from the germline V gene are SNHLY and FYNNEI. The trim removed 7 bases at V and 4 bases at J, leaving 7 bases unmatched. The CDR3 here is CASNVAGATTGELFF. The CDR3 DNA is TGTGCCAGCAACGTAGCGGGGGCCACCACCGGGGAGCTGTTTTTT.

V is TRBV2 and J is TRBJ2-5; D ambiguous. The CDR3 consists of 11 residues. CDR1 SNHLY and CDR2 FYNNEI come from the germline V gene. V lost 2 bases, J lost 5 bases, and 3 bases lay in between. The CDR3 DNA follows: TGTGCCAGCAGTGAACATGAGACCCAGTACTTC. This gives the protein CASSEHETQYF.

The V call is TRBV5-4, the J call TRBJ2-2; no clear D. Germline-derived CDR1 and CDR2 are SGHNT and YYREEE (reference sequence). This CDR3 spans 14 amino acids. Trimming took 1 base from V and 0 from J, leaving 4 bases between them. CDR3 in amino acids: CASSLRANTGELFF. The CDR3 DNA follows: TGTGCCAGCAGCTTGCGGGCGAACACCGGGGAGCTGTTTTTT.

The chain uses TRBV5-1 and TRBJ2-3, with 11 bases aligning to TRBD2. The V and J ends lost 3 bases and 0 bases, in that order; junction bases with no gene match: 6. The germline V gene has CDR1 SGHRS and CDR2 YFSETQ. The CDR3 sequence is 17 residues long. The CDR3 here is CASSSTSGGASTDTQYF. The CDR3, as DNA: TGCGCCAGCAGCTCTACTAGCGGGGGCGCTAGCACAGATACGCAGTATTTT.

The chain employs TRBV15 and TRBJ1-3; no clear D gene. The CDR3 totals 14 residues. Germline V gives CDR1 LNHNV, CDR2 YYDKDF (reference sequence). V shed 0 bases and J shed 0 bases, with 3 bases lying between them. The CDR3 DNA follows: TGTGCCACCAGCAGAGACCGCTCTGGAAACACCATATATTTT. It specifies CATSRDRSGNTIYF.

The CDR3 DNA follows: TGCGCCAGCAGCTTGGACTCCTCGACAGGACACTATGGCTACACCTTC. It specifies CASSLDSSTGHYGYTF. This chain connects TRBV5-1 to TRBJ1-2; TRBD1 might be the D (6 bases). The CDR3 runs to 16 residues. Trimming cost V 0 bases and J 3 bases, with 15 bases left between them. The germline CDR1 and CDR2 sequences are SGHRS and YFSETQ.

The rearrangement uses TRBV11-1 and TRBJ1-6; TRBD1 is a possible D gene (6 bases). CDR3 length equals 13 residues. Trimming removed 1 base at V and 13 bases at J, with 11 bases between. Germline loops: CDR1 SGHAT, CDR2 FQDESV (reference sequence). The CDR3 DNA follows: TGTGCCAGCAGCTTAGGAGCCAGGGGTCCCCTCCACTTT. Translated: CASSLGARGPLHF. The whole variable domain, filled in from reference TRBV11-1 and TRBJ1-6, reads EAEVAQSPRYKITEKSQAVAFWCDPISGHATLYWYRQILGQGPELLVQFQDESVVDDSQLPKDRFSAERLKGVDSTLKIQPAELGDSAMYLCASSLGARGPLHFGNGTRLTVT.

V is TRBV7-9 and J is TRBJ2-7; TRBD1 agrees at 7 bases. The CDR3 is made up of 14 amino acids. Per germline, CDR1 SEHNR and CDR2 FQNEAQ (reference sequence). V gave up 5 bases and J gave up 0 bases; unmatched junction bases: 4. The CDR3 sequence is CASSLGTASYEQYF. CDR3 bases: TGTGCCAGCAGCCTCGGGACAGCCTCCTACGAGCAGTACTTC.